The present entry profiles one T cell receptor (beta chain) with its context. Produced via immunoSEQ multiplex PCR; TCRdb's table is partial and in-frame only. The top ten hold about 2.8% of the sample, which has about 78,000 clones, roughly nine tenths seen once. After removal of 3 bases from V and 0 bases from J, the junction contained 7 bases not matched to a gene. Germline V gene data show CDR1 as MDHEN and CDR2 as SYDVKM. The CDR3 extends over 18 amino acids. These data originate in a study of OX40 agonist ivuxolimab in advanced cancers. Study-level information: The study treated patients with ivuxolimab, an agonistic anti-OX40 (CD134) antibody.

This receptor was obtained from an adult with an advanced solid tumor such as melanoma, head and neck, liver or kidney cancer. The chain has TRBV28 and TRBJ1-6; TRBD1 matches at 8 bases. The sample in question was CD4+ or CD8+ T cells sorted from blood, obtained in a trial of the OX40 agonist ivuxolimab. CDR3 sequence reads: CASSFLGQGSSYNSPLHF. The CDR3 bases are TGTGCCAGCAGTTTCCTCGGACAGGGAAGCTCCTATAATTCACCCCTCCACTTT.